This T cell receptor beta chain was sequenced for a study of identical twins. The sample holds a few counts of this clonotype. TCRdb re-analysed the 5' RACE reads in MiXCR, keeping a single row per CDR3 protein. The data show approximately 700,000 distinct CDR3 sequences, roughly 18% seen once. These records were also assigned to another study, of T cells expressing NK-cell markers.

This receptor was obtained from a woman aged 18-29 years in good health. Sample: PBMCs.

The CDR3 DNA is TGTGCCTGGATATTTGAGGGTCACTTGCAGTATTTT. Its protein is CAWIFEGHLQYF. The V call is TRBV30, the J call TRBJ2-3; tentatively, D is TRBD2 (5 bases). The CDR3 is made up of 12 amino acids. Trimming cost V 4 bases and J 11 bases, with 16 bases left between them. Germline lookup yields CDR1 GTSNPN and CDR2 SVGIG (reference sequence).